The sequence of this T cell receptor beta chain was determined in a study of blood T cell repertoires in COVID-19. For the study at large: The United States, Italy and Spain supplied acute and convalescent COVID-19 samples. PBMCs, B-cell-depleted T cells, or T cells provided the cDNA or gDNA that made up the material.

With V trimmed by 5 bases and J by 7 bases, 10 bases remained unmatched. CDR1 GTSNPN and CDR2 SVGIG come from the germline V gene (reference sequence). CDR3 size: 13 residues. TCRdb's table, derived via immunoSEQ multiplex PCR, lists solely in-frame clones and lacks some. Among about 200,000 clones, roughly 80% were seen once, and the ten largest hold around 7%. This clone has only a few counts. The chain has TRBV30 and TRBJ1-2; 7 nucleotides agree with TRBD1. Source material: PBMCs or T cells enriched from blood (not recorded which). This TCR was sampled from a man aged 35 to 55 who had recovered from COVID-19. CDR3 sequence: CAWYRGSYFGYTF. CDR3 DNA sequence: TGTGCCTGGTACAGGGGATCCTACTTTGGCTACACCTTC. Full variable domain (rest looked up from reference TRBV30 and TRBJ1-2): SQTIHQWPATLVQPVGSPLSLECTVEGTSNPNLYWYRQAAGRGLQLLFYSVGIGQISSEVPQNLSASRPQDRQFILSSKKLLLSDSGFYLCAWYRGSYFGYTFGSGTRLTVV.